These 2 T cell receptor beta chains came from one sample sequenced in a study of shared clonotypes between healthy human individuals. Positively selected for CCR7, the CD45RO-negative cells used as naive CD8 cells excluded terminally differentiated effector memory CD45RA+ cells. TCRdb keeps only in-frame clones here, not all; method: immunoSEQ multiplex PCR. The table lists about 870,000 clones, around 93% of them singletons. Sequenced material: naive CD8+ T cells sorted from blood. Receptors were obtained from a man in his thirties or forties in good health.

This chain joins TRBV28 and TRBJ2-7; 14 nucleotides match TRBD2. V trimming: 6 bases; J trimming: 1 base; junction bases outside the gene matches: 8. The CDR3 contains 17 residues. CDR1 is MDHEN and CDR2 is SYDVKM in the germline V gene. The CDR3 sequence: CASSPGLAGVKSYEQYF. The CDR3 DNA reads as TGTGCCAGCAGCCCGGGACTAGCGGGAGTCAAATCCTACGAGCAGTACTTC.

The chain joins TRBV27 to TRBJ2-7; D call uncertain. Germline CDR1 reads MNHEY; CDR2 reads SMNVEV (reference sequence). The ends were cut back, 4 bases at V and 0 bases at J, with 10 bases in the middle. This CDR3 has 14 amino acids. The chain's CDR3 is CASSSDGSSYEQYF. CDR3 nucleotides: TGTGCCAGCAGTTCGGACGGCAGCTCCTACGAGCAGTACTTC.